This TCR beta chain was observed in a study of blood T cell repertoires in COVID-19. Whole-study context: Samples of COVID-19 (acute and convalescent) were obtained from the United States, Italy and Spain.

This CDR3 is built from 16 residues. Trimming shortened V by 7 bases and J by 1 base, and 18 bases separated the two germline ends. The germline V gene encodes CDR1 SGHDT and CDR2 YYEEEE. Original processing notes: Amplification of reference gene primers provided the estimated nucleated cell counts. TCRdb's copy holds only in-frame clones and misses some; the assay was immunoSEQ multiplex PCR. The V and J calls and clone size are taken from that table; D and trimming were inferred from the DNA. Of about 210,000 clones in the sample, 92% were seen once. Sequenced sample: peripheral blood. The receptor was isolated from a man younger than 45 with acute or convalescent COVID-19. The chain couples TRBV5-6 to TRBJ1-3; D remains unclear. CDR3 sequence reads: CASYRRGDLSGNTIYF. The CDR3 DNA sequence: TGTGCCAGCTACCGACGGGGAGATTTATCTGGAAACACCATATATTTT.